Described below is a single T cell receptor beta chain sequence and its context. This record belongs to a study of T cell changes during pregnancy in multiple sclerosis. The CDR3 covers 17 residues. Trimming pared 2 bases from V and 3 bases from J, leaving 17 bases between. From germline, CDR1 is SEHNR and CDR2 FQNEAQ (reference sequence). The repertoire was sequenced with immunoSEQ multiplex PCR; TCRdb's copy has only in-frame clones and lacks some. The repertoire includes some 130,000 clones, less than 97% of them detected once, and 0.44% sits in the top ten. The chain joins TRBV7-9 to TRBJ2-1, with D possibly being TRBD2 (5 bases). The sequence came from a female donor with multiple sclerosis, enrolled in a pregnancy study. The input for sequencing was peripheral blood, taken after pregnancy. CDR3 sequence (DNA): TGTGCCAGCAGCTTACCGCTAGCAGCCACGCGCTACAATGAGCAGTTCTTC. It is translated as CASSLPLAATRYNEQFF.